This is a list of T cell receptor beta chains from one sample in a study of cytomegalovirus exposure and HLA in healthy donors. Sequenced by immunoSEQ multiplex PCR; TCRdb stores in-frame clones only, minus some. The profile shows roughly 120,000 clones, 88% of them singletons. The sample was PBMCs. The receptors were sampled from a woman in her late teens or twenties in good health and CMV-seropositive. Both conserved end residues are part of each CDR3. D genes are given only for firm matches. A clone size is listed for some rows: how often the clone was seen (once, few, many), or a class if it is expanded.

V: TRBV7-2; J: TRBJ2-5; size: .; D: .; DNA: TGTGCCAGCAGCTTAGTATTAGCGGTGGTACAAGAGACCCAGTACTTC; CDR3: CASSLVLAVVQETQYF
V: TRBV11-3; J: TRBJ1-1; size: .; D: .; DNA: TGTGCCAGCAGCGGCAGGGAGGGGGACACTGAAGCTTTCTTT; CDR3: CASSGREGDTEAFF
V: TRBV5-1; J: TRBJ1-1; size: .; D: TRBD1; DNA: TGCGCCAGCAGCACGGGACAGGGTGGCACTGAAGCTTTCTTT; CDR3: CASSTGQGGTEAFF
V: TRBV4-3; J: TRBJ1-5; size: .; D: .; DNA: TGCGCCAGCAGCCAAGATCTGGGCTTTAGGTGGCCCCAGCATTTT; CDR3: CASSQDLGFRWPQHF
V: TRBV5-4; J: TRBJ1-2; size: .; D: .; DNA: TGTGCCAGCAGCTTGATCGCACAGGGATACTATGGCTACACCTTC; CDR3: CASSLIAQGYYGYTF
V: TRBV6-1; J: TRBJ1-4; size: .; D: .; DNA: TGTGCCAGCAGTGAAGCGAAGAACGGACGGGAAGAAAAACTGTTTTTT; CDR3: CASSEAKNGREEKLFF
V: TRBV27; J: TRBJ2-1; size: .; D: TRBD1; DNA: TGTGCCAGCAGTTTTTCGACAGGGACCTACAATGAGCAGTTCTTC; CDR3: CASSFSTGTYNEQFF
V: TRBV7-8; J: TRBJ1-2; size: once; D: .; DNA: TGTGCCAGCAGCCCCCCGGGGGGCCGATTCTATGGCTACACCTTC; CDR3: CASSPPGGRFYGYTF
V: TRBV2; J: TRBJ2-6; size: .; D: .; DNA: TGTGCCAGCAGTAAAGACAGTTTCGTCCTGACTTTC; CDR3: CASSKDSFVLTF
V: TRBV13; J: TRBJ1-2; size: .; D: TRBD1; DNA: TGTGCCAGCAGCTCCGGGACAGGGGGCTTGAACTATGGCTACACCTTC; CDR3: CASSSGTGGLNYGYTF
V: TRBV7-9; J: TRBJ1-2; size: .; D: TRBD1; DNA: TGTGCCAGCAGCCAAGGACAGGGATATGGCTACACCTTC; CDR3: CASSQGQGYGYTF
V: TRBV4-3; J: TRBJ1-1; size: .; D: TRBD1; DNA: TGCGCCAGCAGCCAAGACTTCGTACAGGGGTTGAACACTGAAGCTTTCTTT; CDR3: CASSQDFVQGLNTEAFF
V: TRBV9; J: TRBJ2-3; size: .; D: .; DNA: TGTGCCAGCAGCGTAGGCCCTTGGAGCCTAGACACAGATACGCAGTATTTT; CDR3: CASSVGPWSLDTDTQYF
V: TRBV19; J: TRBJ1-4; size: .; D: .; DNA: TGTGCCAGTAGTATGGGGCAAGGTAATGAAAAACTGTTTTTT; CDR3: CASSMGQGNEKLFF
V: TRBV6-6; J: TRBJ2-3; size: .; D: TRBD2; DNA: TGTGCCAGCAGTGAGACTAGCGGCACAGATACGCAGTATTTT; CDR3: CASSETSGTDTQYF
V: TRBV7-9; J: TRBJ1-2; size: .; D: TRBD1; DNA: TGTGCCAGCAGCTTAGCTCAGGGGGCGGGCCGGGACTATGGCTACACCTTC; CDR3: CASSLAQGAGRDYGYTF
V: TRBV7-9; J: TRBJ1-2; size: .; D: TRBD1; DNA: TGTGCCAGCAGCCTAACGGGTGAGGGGGCCAACCACTATGGCTACACCTTC; CDR3: CASSLTGEGANHYGYTF
V: TRBV5-1; J: TRBJ2-3; size: .; D: TRBD2; DNA: TGCGCCAGCAGCTTGCTAGCGGGGACAGATACGCAGTATTTT; CDR3: CASSLLAGTDTQYF